The 8 T cell receptor beta chains below come from one sample, sequenced in a study of cytomegalovirus exposure and HLA in healthy donors. Some clones are missing from TCRdb's copy, which holds only in-frame ones; the method was immunoSEQ multiplex PCR. The sample has nearly 200,000 clones; around 80% are singletons. The specimen sequenced was PBMCs. The source is a woman aged 25 to 39 in good health and CMV-seropositive.

The chain links TRBV5-1 to TRBJ2-7; TRBD2 matches 12 bases. CDR3 size: 14 residues. In germline, CDR1 is SGHRS, CDR2 YFSETQ. The junction had 0 bases not matched to a gene; V was cut back by 3 bases and J by 2 bases. The CDR3: CASSWTSGAYEQYF. The CDR3 DNA reads TGCGCCAGCAGCTGGACTAGCGGGGCCTACGAGCAGTACTTC.

The genes are TRBV6-5 and TRBJ2-4; D unresolved. Germline V CDR1 and CDR2: MNHEY, SVGAGI. V dropped 5 bases and J dropped 1 base, with 9 bases sitting between them. The length of the CDR3 is 14 residues. The CDR3 DNA follows: TGTGCCAGCAGTCCCAGTTACGCCAAAAACATTCAGTACTTC. Translated: CASSPSYAKNIQYF.

This rearrangement joins TRBV2 to TRBJ1-4, with D hard to call. Germline CDR1 reads SNHLY; CDR2 reads FYNNEI. The CDR3 totals 13 residues. Deletions cut 7 bases from V and 6 bases from J, with 12 bases between. CDR3 in amino acids: CASTRDGDEKLFF. CDR3 in DNA: TGTGCCAGCACCCGGGATGGCGATGAAAAACTGTTTTTT.

The chain links TRBV7-6 to TRBJ2-7; the match to TRBD1 covers 10 bases. The CDR3 consists of 14 residues. V shed 2 bases and J 4 bases; nucleotides not matched to a gene: 2. The germline V gene encodes CDR1 SGHVS and CDR2 FNYEAQ. CDR3 bases: TGTGCCAGCAGCTTAATGGGACAGGGGTACGAGCAGTACTTC. Encoded protein: CASSLMGQGYEQYF.

The chain joins TRBV15 to TRBJ2-7; the match to TRBD2 covers 7 bases. The CDR3 consists of 13 residues. Germline loops: CDR1 LNHNV, CDR2 YYDKDF (reference sequence). J was trimmed by 6 bases and V by 3 bases; bases with no gene match: 5. CDR3 coding DNA: TGTGCCACCAGCAGCCGCGGGGGTTTCGAGCAGTACTTC. It is translated as CATSSRGGFEQYF.

This clone was seen just once. The chain has TRBV27 and TRBJ2-5; 11 bases are shared with TRBD2. The V segment lost 10 bases and the J segment 2 bases; nucleotides outside the gene matches: 3. The CDR3 runs 13 residues. Germline V gene lookup returns CDR1 MNHEY and CDR2 SMNVEV (reference sequence). The CDR3 reads CATRLAGQETQYF. In nucleotides, the CDR3 is TGTGCCACGAGACTAGCGGGACAAGAGACCCAGTACTTC.

This clone came up once. The J gene is TRBJ2-7, the V gene TRBV29-1; 9 bases align to TRBD1. J was trimmed by 5 bases and V by 4 bases; bases with no gene match: 6. The germline gives CDR1 SQVTM, CDR2 ANQGSEA. There are 13 residues in the CDR3. CDR3 coding DNA: TGCAGCGTTGGGGGACAGGGACTCCACGAGCAGTACTTC. Amino acid sequence: CSVGGQGLHEQYF.

This sequence joins TRBV6-5 and TRBJ1-5, with unresolved D. The CDR3 extends over 14 amino acids. Germline V lookup: CDR1 MNHEY, CDR2 SVGAGI. V was shortened by 5 bases and J by 4 bases, with 12 bases between the two germline ends. The CDR3 coding sequence is TGTGCCAGCAGTCCCCGCGGTCCAAATCAGCCCCAGCATTTT. Translating gives CASSPRGPNQPQHF.